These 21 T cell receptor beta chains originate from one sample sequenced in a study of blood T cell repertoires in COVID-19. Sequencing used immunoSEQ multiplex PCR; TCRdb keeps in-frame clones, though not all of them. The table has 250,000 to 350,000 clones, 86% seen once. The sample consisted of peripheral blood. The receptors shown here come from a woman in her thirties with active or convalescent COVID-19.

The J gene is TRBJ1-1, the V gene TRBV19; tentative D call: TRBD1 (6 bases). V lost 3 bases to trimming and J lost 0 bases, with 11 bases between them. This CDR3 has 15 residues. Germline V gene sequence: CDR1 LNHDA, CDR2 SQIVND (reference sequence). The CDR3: CASSIPGQLNTEAFF. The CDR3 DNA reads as TGTGCCAGTAGTATTCCGGGACAACTGAACACTGAAGCTTTCTTT. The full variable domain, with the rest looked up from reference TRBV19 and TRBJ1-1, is DGGITQSPKYLFRKEGQNVTLSCEQNLNHDAMYWYRQDPGQGLRLIYYSQIVNDFQKGDIAEGYSVSREKKESFPLTVTSAQKNPTAFYLCASSIPGQLNTEAFFGQGTRLTVV.

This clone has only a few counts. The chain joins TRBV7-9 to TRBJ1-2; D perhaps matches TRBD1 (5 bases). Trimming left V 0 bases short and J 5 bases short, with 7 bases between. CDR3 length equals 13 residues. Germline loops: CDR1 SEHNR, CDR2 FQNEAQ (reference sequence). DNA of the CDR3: TGTGCCAGCAGCTTAGCGGGGACTTATGGCTACACCTTC. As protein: CASSLAGTYGYTF.

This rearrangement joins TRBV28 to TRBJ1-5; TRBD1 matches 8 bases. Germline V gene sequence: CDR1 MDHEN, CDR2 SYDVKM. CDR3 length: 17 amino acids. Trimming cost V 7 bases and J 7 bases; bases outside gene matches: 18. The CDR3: CASTNSGARGRGQPQHF. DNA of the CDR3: TGTGCCAGCACGAATTCAGGGGCCAGGGGGCGCGGGCAGCCCCAGCATTTT. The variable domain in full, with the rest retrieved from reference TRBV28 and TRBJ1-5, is DVKVTQSSRYLVKRTGEKVFLECVQDMDHENMFWYRQDPGLGLRLIYFSYDVKMKEKGDIPEGYSVSREKKERFSLILESASTNQTSMYLCASTNSGARGRGQPQHFGDGTRLSIL.

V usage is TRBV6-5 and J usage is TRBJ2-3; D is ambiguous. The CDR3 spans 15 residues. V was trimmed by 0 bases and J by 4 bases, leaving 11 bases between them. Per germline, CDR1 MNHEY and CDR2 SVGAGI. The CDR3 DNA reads TGTGCCAGCAGTTACTCGAAGGTTCGGGCAGATACGCAGTATTTT. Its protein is CASSYSKVRADTQYF.

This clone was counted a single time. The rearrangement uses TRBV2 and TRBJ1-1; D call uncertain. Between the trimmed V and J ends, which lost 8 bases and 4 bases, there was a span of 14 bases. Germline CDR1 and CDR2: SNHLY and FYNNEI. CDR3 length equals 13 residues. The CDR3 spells CASLRLGVTEAFF. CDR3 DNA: TGTGCCAGCCTACGGTTAGGAGTCACTGAAGCTTTCTTT.

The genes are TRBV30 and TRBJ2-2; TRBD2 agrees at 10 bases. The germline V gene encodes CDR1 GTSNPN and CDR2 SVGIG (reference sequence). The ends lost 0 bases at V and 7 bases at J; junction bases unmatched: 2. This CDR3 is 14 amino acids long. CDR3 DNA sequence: TGTGCCTGGAGTGTACTAGCGGGGCGCGGGGAGCTGTTTTTT. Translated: CAWSVLAGRGELFF.

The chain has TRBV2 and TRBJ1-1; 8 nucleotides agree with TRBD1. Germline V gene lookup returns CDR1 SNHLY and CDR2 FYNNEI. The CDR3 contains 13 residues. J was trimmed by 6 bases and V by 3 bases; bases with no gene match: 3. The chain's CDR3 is CASSDRGPSEAFF. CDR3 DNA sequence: TGTGCCAGCAGTGACAGGGGGCCTTCTGAAGCTTTCTTT.

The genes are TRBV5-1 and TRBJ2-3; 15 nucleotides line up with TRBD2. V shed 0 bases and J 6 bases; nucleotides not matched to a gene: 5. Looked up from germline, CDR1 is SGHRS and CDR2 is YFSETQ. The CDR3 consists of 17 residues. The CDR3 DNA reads TGCGCCAGCAGCTTGGCGGGACTAGCGGGGGGCGGGGATACGCAGTATTTT. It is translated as CASSLAGLAGGGDTQYF. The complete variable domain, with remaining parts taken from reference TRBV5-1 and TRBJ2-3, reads KAGVTQTPRYLIKTRGQQVTLSCSPISGHRSVSWYQQTPGQGLQFLFEYFSETQRNKGNFPGRFSGRQFSNSRSEMNVSTLELGDSALYLCASSLAGLAGGGDTQYFGPGTRLTVL.

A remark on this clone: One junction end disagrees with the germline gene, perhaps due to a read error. The CDR3 loop reads CGSSAGGPRNTIYF. In DNA form, the CDR3 reads TGTGGCAGCTCGGCGGGAGGGCCTAGAAACACCATATATTTT. This chain uses TRBV27 with TRBJ1-3; D remains ambiguous. CDR1 and CDR2 (germline): MNHEY, SMNVEV (reference sequence). The CDR3 contains 14 residues.

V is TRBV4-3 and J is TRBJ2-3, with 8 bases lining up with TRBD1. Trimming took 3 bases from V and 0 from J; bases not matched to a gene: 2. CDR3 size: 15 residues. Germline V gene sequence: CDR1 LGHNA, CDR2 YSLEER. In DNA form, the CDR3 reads TGCGCCAGCAGCCAGGGACAGGTTAGCACAGATACGCAGTATTTT. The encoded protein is CASSQGQVSTDTQYF.

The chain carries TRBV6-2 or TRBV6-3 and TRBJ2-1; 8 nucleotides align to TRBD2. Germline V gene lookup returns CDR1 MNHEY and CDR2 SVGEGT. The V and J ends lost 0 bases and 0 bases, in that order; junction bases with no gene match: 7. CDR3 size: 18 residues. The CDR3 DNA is TGTGCCAGCAGTTACTCGGGTAGCGGGGACCCCTCCTACAATGAGCAGTTCTTC. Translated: CASSYSGSGDPSYNEQFF.

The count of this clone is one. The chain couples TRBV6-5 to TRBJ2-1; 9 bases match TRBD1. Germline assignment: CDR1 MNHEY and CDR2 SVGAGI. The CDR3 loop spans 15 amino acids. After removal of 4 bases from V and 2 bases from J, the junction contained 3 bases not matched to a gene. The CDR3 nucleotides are TGTGCCAGCAGTTCCCGGGACAGGGCCTACAATGAGCAGTTCTTC. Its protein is CASSSRDRAYNEQFF.

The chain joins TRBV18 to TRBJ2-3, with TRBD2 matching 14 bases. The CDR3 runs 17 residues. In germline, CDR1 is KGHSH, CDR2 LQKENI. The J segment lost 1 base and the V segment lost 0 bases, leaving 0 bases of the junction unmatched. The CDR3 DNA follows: TGTGCCAGCTCACCACCGGGACTAGCGGGGGGCACAGATACGCAGTATTTT. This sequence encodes CASSPPGLAGGTDTQYF.

CDR3 DNA: TGTGCCAGCAGCTCGACAGCCGCACAGGAGACCCAGTACTTC. It translates to CASSSTAAQETQYF. The chain recombines TRBV7-2 with TRBJ2-5, with D tentatively TRBD1 (5 bases). CDR1 SGHTA and CDR2 FQGNSA come from the germline V gene. The CDR3 covers 14 residues. V was cut by 4 bases and J by 5 bases, with 14 bases left in between.

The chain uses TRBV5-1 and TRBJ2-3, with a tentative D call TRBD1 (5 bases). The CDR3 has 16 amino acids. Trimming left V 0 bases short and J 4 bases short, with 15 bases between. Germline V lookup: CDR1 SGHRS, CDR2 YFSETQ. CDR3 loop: CASSLEPLVGPDTQYF. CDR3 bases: TGCGCCAGCAGCTTGGAGCCGCTAGTGGGGCCAGATACGCAGTATTTT.

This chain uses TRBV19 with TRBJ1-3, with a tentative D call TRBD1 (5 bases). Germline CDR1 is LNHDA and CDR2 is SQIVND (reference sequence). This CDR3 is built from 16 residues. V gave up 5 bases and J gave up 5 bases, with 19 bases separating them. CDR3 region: CASSRWEGRSRNTIYF. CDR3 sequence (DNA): TGTGCCAGTAGTCGCTGGGAGGGACGTTCGAGAAACACCATATATTTT.

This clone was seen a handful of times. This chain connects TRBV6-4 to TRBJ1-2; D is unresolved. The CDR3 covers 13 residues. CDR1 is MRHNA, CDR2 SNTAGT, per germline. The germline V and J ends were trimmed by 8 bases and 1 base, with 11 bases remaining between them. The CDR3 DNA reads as TGTGCCAGCGGTGGGCCCGATAACTATGGCTACACCTTC. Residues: CASGGPDNYGYTF.

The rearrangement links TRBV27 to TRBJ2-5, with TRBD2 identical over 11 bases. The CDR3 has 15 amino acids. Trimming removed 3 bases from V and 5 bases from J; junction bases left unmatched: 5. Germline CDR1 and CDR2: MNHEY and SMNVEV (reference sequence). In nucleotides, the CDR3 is TGTGCCAGCAGTTTTGTTAGCGGGGGGGCCGAGACCCAGTACTTC. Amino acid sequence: CASSFVSGGAETQYF.

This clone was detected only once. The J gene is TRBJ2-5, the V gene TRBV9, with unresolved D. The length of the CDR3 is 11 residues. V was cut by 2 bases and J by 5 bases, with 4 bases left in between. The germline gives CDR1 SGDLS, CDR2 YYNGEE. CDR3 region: CASSVAETQYF. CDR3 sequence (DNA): TGTGCCAGCAGCGTCGCGGAGACCCAGTACTTC.

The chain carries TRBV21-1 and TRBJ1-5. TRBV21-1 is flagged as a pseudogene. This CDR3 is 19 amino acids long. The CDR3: CASSKGGVKKKRRNQPQHF. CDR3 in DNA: TGTGCCAGCAGCAAAGGGGGGGTAAAGAAGAAAAGGAGAAATCAGCCCCAGCATTTT.

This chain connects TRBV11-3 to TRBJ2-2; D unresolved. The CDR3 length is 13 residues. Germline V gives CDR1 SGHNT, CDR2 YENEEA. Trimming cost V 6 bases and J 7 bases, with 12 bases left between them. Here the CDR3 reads CASSSRPYGELFF. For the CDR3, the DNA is TGTGCCAGCAGTTCTAGGCCGTACGGGGAGCTGTTTTTT. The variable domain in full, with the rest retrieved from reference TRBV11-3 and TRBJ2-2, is EAGVVQSPRYKIIEKKQPVAFWCNPISGHNTLYWYLQNLGQGPELLIRYENEEAVDDSQLPKDRFSAERLKGVDSTLKIQPAELGDSAVYLCASSSRPYGELFFGEGSRLTVL.